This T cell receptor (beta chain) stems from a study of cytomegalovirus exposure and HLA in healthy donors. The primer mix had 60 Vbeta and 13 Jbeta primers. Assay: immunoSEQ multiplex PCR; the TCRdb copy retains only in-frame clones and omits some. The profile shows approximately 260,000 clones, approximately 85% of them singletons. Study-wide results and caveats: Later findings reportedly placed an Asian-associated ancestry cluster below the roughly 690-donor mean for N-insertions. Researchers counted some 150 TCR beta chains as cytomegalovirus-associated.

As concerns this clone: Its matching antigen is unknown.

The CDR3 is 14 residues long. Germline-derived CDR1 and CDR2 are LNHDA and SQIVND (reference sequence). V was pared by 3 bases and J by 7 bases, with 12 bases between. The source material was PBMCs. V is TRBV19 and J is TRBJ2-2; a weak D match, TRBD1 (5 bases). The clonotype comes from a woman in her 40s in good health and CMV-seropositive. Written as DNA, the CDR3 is TGTGCCAGTAGTATGCGCAGGGCGGACGGGGAGCTGTTTTTT. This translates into CASSMRRADGELFF. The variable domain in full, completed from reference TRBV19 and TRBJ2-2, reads DGGITQSPKYLFRKEGQNVTLSCEQNLNHDAMYWYRQDPGQGLRLIYYSQIVNDFQKGDIAEGYSVSREKKESFPLTVTSAQKNPTAFYLCASSMRRADGELFFGEGSRLTVL.